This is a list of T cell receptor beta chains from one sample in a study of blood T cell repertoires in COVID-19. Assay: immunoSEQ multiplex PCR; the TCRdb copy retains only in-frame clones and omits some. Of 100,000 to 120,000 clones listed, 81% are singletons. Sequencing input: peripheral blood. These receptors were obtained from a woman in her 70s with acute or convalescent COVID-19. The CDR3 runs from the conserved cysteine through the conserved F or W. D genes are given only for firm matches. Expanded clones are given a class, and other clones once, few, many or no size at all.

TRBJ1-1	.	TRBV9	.	TGTGCCAGCAGCGCCCCATGGGGGGTCTTTTTCTTT	CASSAPWGVFFF
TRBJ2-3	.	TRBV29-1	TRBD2	TGCAGCGTCCGGGGACTAGCGGGAACAGATACGCAGTATTTT	CSVRGLAGTDTQYF
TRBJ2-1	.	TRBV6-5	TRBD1	TGTGCCAGCATGGGACAGGGAAGCTCCTACAATGAGCAGTTCTTC	CASMGQGSSYNEQFF
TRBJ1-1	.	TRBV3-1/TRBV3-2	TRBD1	TGTGCCAGCAGCCCCCACAGGGGAAACACTGAAGCTTTCTTT	CASSPHRGNTEAFF
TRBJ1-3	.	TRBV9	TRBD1	TGTGCCAGCAGCGCCCGGGGACAGGCCGTCTCTGGAAACACCATATATTTT	CASSARGQAVSGNTIYF
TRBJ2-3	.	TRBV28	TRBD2	TGTGCCAGCAGACTTTCGGCGGGAGGGCCGGAAGATACGCAGTATTTT	CASRLSAGGPEDTQYF
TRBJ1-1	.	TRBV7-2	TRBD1	TGTGCCAGCAGCTACCCGGACAGGGGCTGGGCTTTCTTT	CASSYPDRGWAFF
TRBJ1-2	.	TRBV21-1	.	TGTGCCAGCAGCAAATACGGGGTAAGGGGGTATGGCTACACCTTC	CASSKYGVRGYGYTF
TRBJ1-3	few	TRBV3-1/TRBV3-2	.	TGTGCCAGCAGCCAATCCCCCGGGCGGGTCTCTGGAAACACCATATATTTT	CASSQSPGRVSGNTIYF
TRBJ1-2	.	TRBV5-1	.	TGCGCCAGCAGGCACGAGGTGACTAACTATGGCTACACCTTC	CASRHEVTNYGYTF
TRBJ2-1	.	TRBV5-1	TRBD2	TGCGCCAGCAGCACCAATAGCGGGAGCGGTGGGAATGAGCAGTTCTTC	CASSTNSGSGGNEQFF
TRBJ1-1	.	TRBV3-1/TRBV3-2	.	TGTGCCAGCTCCCCAGGAGGGGTACAAGGCACTGAAGCTTTCTTT	CASSPGGVQGTEAFF
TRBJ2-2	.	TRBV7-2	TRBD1	TGTGCCAGCAGCTCCACAGGGGGCTCGGTCGGGGAGCTGTTTTTT	CASSSTGGSVGELFF
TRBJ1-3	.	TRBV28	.	TGTGCCAGCAGTTTAGGTAGAATCTCTGGAAACACCATATATTTT	CASSLGRISGNTIYF
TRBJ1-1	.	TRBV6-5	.	TGTGCCAGCAGTCGTAACAGGAACACTGAAGCTTTCTTT	CASSRNRNTEAFF
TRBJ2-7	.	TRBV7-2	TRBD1	TGTGCCAGCAGCTCCTGGGACAGGGGGCTTTACGAGCAGTACTTC	CASSSWDRGLYEQYF
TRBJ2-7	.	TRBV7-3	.	TGTGCCAGCAGCCCGAGCGGAGGGAGCTCCTACGAGCAGTACTTC	CASSPSGGSSYEQYF
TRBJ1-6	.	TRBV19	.	TGTGCCAGTAGTATCGCACAGGGATATAATTCACCCCTCCACTTT	CASSIAQGYNSPLHF
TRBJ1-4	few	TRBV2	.	TGTGCCAGCCTAAATGACAGGTCTAATGAAAAACTGTTTTTT	CASLNDRSNEKLFF
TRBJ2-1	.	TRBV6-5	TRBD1	TGTGCCAGCAGTCCGGGACAGGGGGTGTCCAATGAGCAGTTCTTC	CASSPGQGVSNEQFF
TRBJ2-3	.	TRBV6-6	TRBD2	TGTGCCAGCAGACTGGGGGGAGGGGTGGGCACAGATACGCAGTATTTT	CASRLGGGVGTDTQYF
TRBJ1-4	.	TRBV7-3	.	TGTGCCAGCAGCTTAACCGGGGGTTTTAATGAAAAACTGTTTTTT	CASSLTGGFNEKLFF
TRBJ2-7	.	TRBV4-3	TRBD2	TGCGCCAGCAGCCCTGGGACTAGCGGGACGGTCGAGCAGTACTTC	CASSPGTSGTVEQYF
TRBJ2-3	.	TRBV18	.	TGTGCCAGCTCACCACGACAGGGCACAGATACGCAGTATTTT	CASSPRQGTDTQYF
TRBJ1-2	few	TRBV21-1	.	TGTGCCAGCAACCCGACAGGACGGGGGGATGCTAGCTATGGCTACACCTTC	CASNPTGRGDASYGYTF
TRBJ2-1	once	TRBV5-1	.	TGCGCCAGTAGACAGGTCGGCAATGAGCAGTTCTTC	CASRQVGNEQFF
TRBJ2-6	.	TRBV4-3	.	TGCGCCAGCAGCCAAGATCGGAGGAACTCTGGGGCCAACGTCCTGACTTTC	CASSQDRRNSGANVLTF
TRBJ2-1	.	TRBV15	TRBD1	TGTGCCACCAGGGTGGTTGGGACAGGGATCTACAATGAGCAGTTCTTC	CATRVVGTGIYNEQFF
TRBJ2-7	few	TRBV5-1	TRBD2	TGCGCCAGCAGCCTTAGCGGGAGTGGATTGTACGAGCAGTACTTC	CASSLSGSGLYEQYF
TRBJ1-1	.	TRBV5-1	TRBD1	TGCGCCAGCAAGTCCGGGACAGGGGCTGTGGACACTGAAGCTTTCTTT	CASKSGTGAVDTEAFF
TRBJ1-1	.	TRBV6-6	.	TGTGCCAGCACGAAACAGGGTCTGGACACTGAAGCTTTCTTT	CASTKQGLDTEAFF
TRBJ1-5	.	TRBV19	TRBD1	TGTGCCAGTAGTCGGGACAGGAAAGATCAGCCCCAGCATTTT	CASSRDRKDQPQHF
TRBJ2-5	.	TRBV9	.	TGTGCCAGCAGCGTAAACAAGGAGACCGGGAGTATTGAGACCCAGTACTTC	CASSVNKETGSIETQYF
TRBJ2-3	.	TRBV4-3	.	TGCGCCAGCAGCCAAGATCAGGGTGGGAGGACAGATACGCAGTATTTT	CASSQDQGGRTDTQYF
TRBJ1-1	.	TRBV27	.	TGTGCCAGCAGTTTAGGAGGGTTGGACACTGAAGCTTTCTTT	CASSLGGLDTEAFF
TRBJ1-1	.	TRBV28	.	TGTGCCAGCAGTTTAGTTGGGTCGGAGACTGAAGCTTTCTTT	CASSLVGSETEAFF
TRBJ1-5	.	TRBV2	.	TGTGCCAGCAGTGGAGTCAATCAGCCCCAGCATTTT	CASSGVNQPQHF
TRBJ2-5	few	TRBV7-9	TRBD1	TGTGCCAGCAGCTTAGATAGGACAGGGGCGCGGTTAGAGACCCAGTACTTC	CASSLDRTGARLETQYF
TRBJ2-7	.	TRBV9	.	TGTGCCAGCAGCGTAGGTCACAGCCTGGTTTACGAGCAGTACTTC	CASSVGHSLVYEQYF
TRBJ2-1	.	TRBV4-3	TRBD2	TGCGCCAGCAGCCAAGATCTAGCGGGGGGGCTCTACAATGAGCAGTTCTTC	CASSQDLAGGLYNEQFF
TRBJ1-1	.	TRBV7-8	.	TGTGCCAGCAGCTTTGCCACGGGGAACACTGAAGCTTTCTTT	CASSFATGNTEAFF
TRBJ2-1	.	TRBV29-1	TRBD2	TGCAGCGTTACCGGGACTAGCGGAGACCTTTCTGAGCAGTTCTTC	CSVTGTSGDLSEQFF
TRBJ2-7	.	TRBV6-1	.	TGTGCCAGCAGTGAAAGGGGGGGCGCCTACGAGCAGTACTTC	CASSERGGAYEQYF
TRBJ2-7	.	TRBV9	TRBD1	TGTGCCAGCAGCGTAGGGGACCCGGGACAGGGACTGTACGAGCAGTACTTC	CASSVGDPGQGLYEQYF
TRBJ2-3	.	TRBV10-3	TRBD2	TGTGCCATCAGTGGCGGGCGGGGGGCTAGCACAGATACGCAGTATTTT	CAISGGRGASTDTQYF
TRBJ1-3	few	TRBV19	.	TGTGCCAGTAGTATCTGGGCAGCCTCTGGAAACACCATATATTTT	CASSIWAASGNTIYF
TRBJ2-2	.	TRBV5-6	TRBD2	TGTGCCAGCAGCCTCCGGGGAGCGGGGGGTACCGGGGAGCTGTTTTTT	CASSLRGAGGTGELFF
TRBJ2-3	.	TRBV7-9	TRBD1	TGTGCCAGCAGCTCGGACAGGGCCACAGATACGCAGTATTTT	CASSSDRATDTQYF
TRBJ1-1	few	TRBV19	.	TGTGCCAGTAGTATCTGGGCTGGGAACACTGAAGCTTTCTTT	CASSIWAGNTEAFF
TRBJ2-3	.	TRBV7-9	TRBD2	TGTGCCAGCAGCCCTAGCGGGGGAAGCACAGATACGCAGTATTTT	CASSPSGGSTDTQYF
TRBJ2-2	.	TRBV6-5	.	TGTGCCAGCAGCGCAAGCTTCACCGGGGAGCTGTTTTTT	CASSASFTGELFF
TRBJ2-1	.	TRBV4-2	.	TGTGCCAGCAGCCCTCCCTCGACTTCCACCGAGCAGTTCTTC	CASSPPSTSTEQFF
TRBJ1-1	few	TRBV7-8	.	TGTGCCAGCAGCTTCAATTCCGGGACTGAAGCTTTCTTT	CASSFNSGTEAFF
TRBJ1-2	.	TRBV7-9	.	TGTGCCAGCAGCTTTTCACAGGGAGCCTATGGCTACACCTTC	CASSFSQGAYGYTF
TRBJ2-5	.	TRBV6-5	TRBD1	TGTGCCAGCAGTAAGGACAGGGATGAGACCCAGTACTTC	CASSKDRDETQYF
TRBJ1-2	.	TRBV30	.	TGTGCCTGGAGTGTAAACGGGTATGGCTACACCTTC	CAWSVNGYGYTF
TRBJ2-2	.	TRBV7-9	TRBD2	TGTGCCAGCAGCTTAGTCCTAGCGGATAACACCGGGGAGCTGTTTTTT	CASSLVLADNTGELFF
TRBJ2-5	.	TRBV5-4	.	TGTGCCAGCAGCTCTGACTTTCGCGCGCAAGAGACCCAGTACTTC	CASSSDFRAQETQYF
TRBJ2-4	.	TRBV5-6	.	TGTGCCAGCGCGAACCCGGGACTAGCCAAAAACATTCAGTACTTC	CASANPGLAKNIQYF